These 24 T cell receptor beta chains were all obtained from the same sample, sequenced in a study of blood T cells in healthy people across ages. A second 7 to 11 cycle PCR used barcoded and J-beta primers. From the 5' RACE reads, TCRdb called clonotypes with MiXCR, one entry per CDR3 protein. The sample records fewer than 600,000 distinct CDR3 sequences, roughly a quarter being singletons. This sample also appeared in a second study, on T cells of mothers and their children.

Input material: blood. These receptors came from a boy between 2 and 10 years old in good health.

There are many counts of this clonotype. The chain combines TRBV5-1 with TRBJ2-7; TRBD1 is a possible D gene (5 bases). Trimming stripped 4 bases from V and 0 bases from J, with 17 bases between. Germline CDR1 is SGHRS and CDR2 is YFSETQ. The CDR3 has 16 residues. CDR3 residues: CASSGAGDPRSYEQYF. CDR3 sequence (DNA): TGCGCCAGCAGCGGGGCTGGAGACCCACGCTCCTACGAGCAGTACTTC.

This clonotype showed up just a few times. The chain recombines TRBV9 with TRBJ2-5, with 9 bases that match TRBD2. The germline V gene encodes CDR1 SGDLS and CDR2 YYNGEE. There are 15 residues in the CDR3. V shed 3 bases, J shed 10 bases, and the junction held 13 bases outside the gene matches. Here the CDR3 DNA reads TGTGCCAGCAGCGCTGGACTAGCGCCTGCCGTAGACCAGTACTTC. Amino acid sequence: CASSAGLAPAVDQYF.

The gene calls are TRBV5-1 and TRBJ2-7; 8 bases are shared with TRBD1. The CDR3 is made up of 15 amino acids. Germline CDR1 and CDR2: SGHRS and YFSETQ. The junction had 9 bases not matched to a gene; V was cut back by 4 bases and J by 3 bases. CDR3 nucleotide sequence: TGCGCCAGCAGCAGTACCGGGACAGGACTCTACGAGCAGTACTTC. This encodes CASSSTGTGLYEQYF.

V and J are TRBV7-9 and TRBJ2-2, with D unresolved. This CDR3 has 14 amino acids. V dropped 4 bases and J dropped 5 bases, with 11 bases sitting between them. CDR1 SEHNR and CDR2 FQNEAQ come from the germline V gene (reference sequence). The CDR3 region has the DNA TGTGCCAGCAGCTCCATCCCCCAGACCGGGGAGCTGTTTTTT. This codes for CASSSIPQTGELFF.

This clonotype showed up just a few times. The chain uses TRBV13 and TRBJ1-2; D not certain. Germline V gene data show CDR1 as PRHDT and CDR2 as FYEKMQ (reference sequence). Trimming stripped 0 bases from V and 6 bases from J, with 14 bases between. The CDR3 covers 15 residues. The CDR3 reads CASSLGSHSYDGYTF. Written as DNA, the CDR3 is TGTGCCAGCAGCTTAGGCTCTCACAGCTATGATGGCTACACCTTC.

The chain couples TRBV5-6 to TRBJ2-7; a weak D match, TRBD2 (5 bases). The germline gives CDR1 SGHDT, CDR2 YYEEEE. Deletions cut 5 bases from V and 6 bases from J, with 12 bases between. There are 12 residues in the CDR3. The CDR3 coding sequence is TGTGCCAGCAGTCCACTAGGCCGCGAGCAGTACTTC. Protein sequence: CASSPLGREQYF.

The chain recombines TRBV12-3 or TRBV12-4 with TRBJ2-7, with 7 bases aligning to TRBD2. The ends lost 4 bases at V and 0 bases at J; junction bases unmatched: 3. The CDR3 has 14 amino acids. For the CDR3, the DNA is TGTGCCAGCAGTTCCGGGACTAACTCCTACGAGCAGTACTTC. It is translated as CASSSGTNSYEQYF.

This clonotype appeared many times. The chain links TRBV7-2 to TRBJ2-2, with D maybe TRBD2 (6 bases). Trimming left V 6 bases short and J 1 base short, with 27 bases between. The CDR3 extends over 20 amino acids. Germline values: CDR1 SGHTA, CDR2 FQGNSA. The CDR3 is CASSLKGSGRSILNTGELFF. The CDR3 DNA reads TGTGCCAGCAGTCTCAAGGGATCAGGGAGGAGTATCCTGAACACCGGGGAGCTGTTTTTT.

As concerns this clonotype: Compared with germline, one end of the junction differs, possibly owing to a read error. V gene TRBV7-9 combines with J gene TRBJ2-4; weak D call: TRBD2 (6 bases). The CDR3 contains 12 residues. CDR1 SEHNR and CDR2 FQNEAQ come from the germline V gene (reference sequence). CDR3 protein: CASSFPLGTVTF. DNA of the CDR3: TGTGCCAGCAGCTTCCCACTCGGGACTGTTACCTTC.

This clonotype was seen only a few times. This chain joins TRBV6-2 or TRBV6-3 and TRBJ2-7; D may be TRBD2 (5 bases). V lost 11 bases and J 4 bases, leaving 15 bases between the germline ends. This CDR3 spans 12 amino acids. CDR1 and CDR2 (germline): MNHEY, SVGEGT. The CDR3 loop is CAASDYFYEQYF. The CDR3 nucleotides read TGTGCCGCCTCCGACTATTTTTACGAGCAGTACTTC.

The chain carries TRBV21-1 and TRBJ2-7; TRBD2 is the table's D call, not checked against the DNA. TRBV21-1 is shown as a pseudogene. The CDR3 totals 15 residues. CDR3 DNA sequence: TGTGCCAGCAGCAAGTATGGCCTAGCGGGAGTCGAGCAGTACTTC. This gives the protein CASSKYGLAGVEQYF.

A single count supports this clonotype. A single base separates this from a much larger clone, so it may be a read error. The chain uses TRBV5-8 and TRBJ2-5; D may correspond to TRBD1 or TRBD2 (5 bases each). The CDR3 totals 15 residues. Germline-derived CDR1 and CDR2 are SGHTS and YDEGEE. The V end lost 7 bases, the J end lost 5 bases, and 21 bases lay between the germline ends. The CDR3 nucleotides read TGTGCCAGCGGCTCTCGAGAGGGGAATTGGGAGACCCAGTACTTC. Protein: CASGSREGNWETQYF.

The chain has TRBV2 and TRBJ2-5; TRBD2 aligns across 8 bases. The J call may not be correct, given that the DNA end is closer to TRBJ2-1. This CDR3 has 12 amino acids. In germline, CDR1 is SNHLY, CDR2 FYNNEI. CDR3 sequence (DNA): TGTGCCAGCAGAAGCGGGGGTGACGTGCAGTTCTTC. It translates to CASRSGGDVQFF.

The chain recombines TRBV14 with TRBJ2-5; either TRBD1 or TRBD2 may fit D (5 bases each). V lost 4 bases and J 4 bases, leaving 22 bases between the germline ends. CDR1 and CDR2 from the germline V gene are SGHDN and FVKESK. The CDR3 loop spans 17 amino acids. For the CDR3, the DNA is TGTGCCAGCAGCCCAAGCCACCGGGCAGGGCTAGCAGAGACCCAGTACTTC. It translates to CASSPSHRAGLAETQYF.

This clonotype was counted only a few times. The chain recombines TRBV29-1 with TRBJ2-3; D not certain. Trimming stripped 4 bases from V and 2 bases from J, with 13 bases between. Germline V gene data show CDR1 as SQVTM and CDR2 as ANQGSEA. CDR3 length: 14 amino acids. CDR3 region: CSVGQLGYTDTQYF. The CDR3, as DNA: TGCAGCGTTGGACAATTGGGATACACAGATACGCAGTATTTT.

This clonotype was detected only a few times. The rearrangement joins TRBV7-2 to TRBJ2-1, with D possibly being TRBD2 (5 bases). The end of the DNA is better explained by TRBJ2-7, so the J call may be wrong. The CDR3 is made up of 14 amino acids. Germline V lookup: CDR1 SGHTA, CDR2 FQGNSA. CDR3 nucleotides: TGTGCCAGCAGCTTGTCTGAGGGTCCCTACGAGCAGTACTTC. The encoded protein is CASSLSEGPYEQYF.

The chain recombines TRBV10-3 with TRBJ2-3; 10 bases are shared with TRBD1. The CDR3 totals 17 residues. The germline V gene has CDR1 ENHRY and CDR2 SYGVKD. V shed 4 bases and J 1 base; nucleotides not matched to a gene: 8. As DNA, the CDR3 is TGTGCCATCAGTGTTCTCGGCGGACAGGGGGGCACAGATACGCAGTATTTT. It is translated as CAISVLGGQGGTDTQYF.

This clonotype has ten or more counts. The chain carries TRBV6-1 and TRBJ2-7, with TRBD1 identical over 11 bases. From germline, CDR1 is MNHNS and CDR2 SASEGT. The CDR3 is made up of 15 amino acids. V shed 5 bases, J shed 5 bases, and the junction held 8 bases outside the gene matches. Here the CDR3 DNA reads TGTGCCAGCAGTCTCCGGACAGGGGGCACCGACGAGCAGTACTTC. The encoded protein is CASSLRTGGTDEQYF.

The rearrangement links TRBV4-1 to TRBJ2-2, with D tentatively TRBD1 (6 bases). The CDR3 extends over 15 amino acids. V lost 3 bases, J lost 7 bases, and 15 bases lay in between. CDR1 and CDR2 from the germline V gene are MGHRA and YSYEKL. The CDR3: CASSQNQGPDGELFF. The CDR3 DNA sequence: TGCGCCAGCAGCCAGAACCAGGGGCCGGACGGGGAGCTGTTTTTT.

The chain combines TRBV20-1 with TRBJ1-2; D unclear. The V end was cut by 1 base, the J end by 6 bases, with 15 bases between. CDR1 is DFQATT, CDR2 SNEGSKA, per germline (reference sequence). This CDR3 comprises 14 residues. The CDR3 here is CSARGAVEIDGYTF. The CDR3 coding sequence is TGCAGTGCTAGAGGGGCCGTGGAAATAGATGGCTACACCTTC.

At least ten counts were recorded for this clonotype. The gene calls are TRBV20-1 and TRBJ2-1; 14 nucleotides align to TRBD2. This CDR3 is built from 20 residues. The trim removed 6 bases at V and 4 bases at J, leaving 20 bases unmatched. CDR1 and CDR2 from the germline V gene are DFQATT and SNEGSKA (reference sequence). CDR3 residues: CSAGGAAAGTSGGAYNEQFF. The DNA of the CDR3 is TGCAGTGCCGGGGGAGCCGCCGCCGGGACTAGCGGGGGTGCATACAATGAGCAGTTCTTC.

The rearrangement joins TRBV7-2 to TRBJ2-7, with D tentatively TRBD1 (5 bases). This CDR3 contains 13 residues. V gave up 3 bases and J gave up 2 bases, with 8 bases separating them. The germline CDR1 and CDR2 sequences are SGHTA and FQGNSA. This chain's CDR3 is CASSLDTPYEQYF. The CDR3 DNA reads as TGTGCCAGCAGCTTGGACACGCCCTACGAGCAGTACTTC. Complete variable domain (other parts from reference TRBV7-2 and TRBJ2-7): GAGVSQSPSNKVTEKGKDVELRCDPISGHTALYWYRQSLGQGLEFLIYFQGNSAPDKSGLPSDRFSAERTGGSVSTLTIQRTQQEDSAVYLCASSLDTPYEQYFGPGTRLTVT.

V and J are TRBV20-1 and TRBJ2-5; D remains ambiguous. Trimming took 0 bases from V and 5 from J, leaving 4 bases between them. This CDR3 comprises 11 residues. Germline V gene sequence: CDR1 DFQATT, CDR2 SNEGSKA (reference sequence). The CDR3 spells CSARDFETQYF. The CDR3, as DNA: TGCAGTGCTAGAGATTTTGAGACCCAGTACTTC.

The chain has TRBV12-3 or TRBV12-4 and TRBJ2-3; 7 bases line up with TRBD1. The CDR3 loop spans 15 amino acids. Germline trimming cut 1 base from V and 2 bases from J; bases unmatched to any gene: 3. For the CDR3, the DNA is TGTGCCAGCAGTTTAGAGGGACAGACCACAGATACGCAGTATTTT. This codes for CASSLEGQTTDTQYF.